This T cell receptor (beta chain) stems from a study of cytomegalovirus exposure and HLA in healthy donors. Broader study findings: In a later analysis, most CMV-associated TCR beta chains appeared HLA-restricted. A previous analysis found most TCR beta V segments productive roughly 87% or roughly 30% of the time. There were a few CMV-associated chains whose specificity for CMV antigens was confirmed in vitro.

The PCR contained 60 Vbeta and 13 Jbeta primers. Clones were sequenced by immunoSEQ multiplex PCR, and TCRdb holds only the in-frame ones, with some missing. The table lists under 200,000 clones, more than 70% of them singletons. The CDR3 extends over 14 amino acids. V was pared by 0 bases and J by 5 bases, with 8 bases between. CDR1 is LNHNV and CDR2 is YYDKDF in the germline V gene (reference sequence). Everyone who donated was a healthy bone marrow donor. Regarding this clone: The antigen is unknown.

Sequenced sample: PBMCs. The TCR originated in a male donor in good health and CMV-seropositive. The chain is built from TRBV15 and TRBJ1-5; D not certain. Written as DNA, the CDR3 is TGTGCCACCAGCAGAGATCAGATCCATCAGCCCCAGCATTTT. As protein: CATSRDQIHQPQHF.